The next 13 T cell receptor beta chains were all read from a single sample in a study of cytotoxic CD8 clonotypes in ibrutinib-treated CLL. Libraries were prepared by immunoSEQ multiplex PCR; TCRdb keeps only in-frame clonotypes and omits some of them. The repertoire consists of approximately 330,000 clones, with roughly 85% occurring once and the leading ten covering 5.5% to 8%. Sequenced here: PBMCs, sampled before ibrutinib treatment. These receptor sequences come from a human donor with chronic lymphocytic leukemia.

The gene calls are TRBV6-5 and TRBJ1-2; perhaps TRBD1 as D (6 bases). V was shortened by 2 bases and J by 9 bases, with 16 bases between the two germline ends. This CDR3 is built from 14 residues. Per the germline V gene, CDR1 is MNHEY and CDR2 is SVGAGI. As DNA, the CDR3 is TGTGCCAGCAGTTACGATTCGGGGGCCTCGAGCTACACCTTC. This codes for CASSYDSGASSYTF.

CDR3 region: CASSFIRTGLNEKLFF. The DNA of the CDR3 is TGTGCCAGCAGCTTTATCCGGACAGGGTTAAATGAAAAACTGTTTTTT. The V call is TRBV5-6, the J call TRBJ1-4; 8 bases match TRBD1. CDR1 is SGHDT and CDR2 is YYEEEE in the germline V gene. This CDR3 has 16 amino acids. V lost 2 bases, J lost 5 bases, and 8 bases stayed unmatched.

The chain links TRBV11-2 to TRBJ2-7, with 11 bases matching TRBD2. V lost 3 bases, J lost 3 bases, and 1 base stayed unmatched. Germline CDR1 is SGHAT and CDR2 is FQNNGV. The CDR3 is made up of 14 amino acids. In DNA form, the CDR3 reads TGTGCCAGCAGCTTCACTAGCGGGAGCTACGAGCAGTACTTC. The encoded protein is CASSFTSGSYEQYF.

The chain couples TRBV18 to TRBJ1-1; D might be TRBD1 (5 bases). Germline V lookup: CDR1 KGHSH, CDR2 LQKENI. V shed 5 bases and J shed 3 bases, with 16 bases lying between them. The CDR3 is made up of 15 amino acids. CDR3 nucleotide sequence: TGTGCCAGCTCATTGACCGGGACCCTTTACACTGAAGCTTTCTTT. This encodes CASSLTGTLYTEAFF.

The chain couples TRBV6-5 to TRBJ2-1; D perhaps matches TRBD1 (5 bases). The V gene's germline CDR1 is MNHEY and CDR2 SVGAGI. Trimming left V 0 bases short and J 2 bases short, with 8 bases between. This CDR3 region has 15 residues. The CDR3 DNA reads TGTGCCAGCAGTTACTCACCAGGGCCCTACAATGAGCAGTTCTTC. Protein sequence: CASSYSPGPYNEQFF.

This chain connects TRBV30 to TRBJ1-1, with D unclear. The CDR3 sequence is 14 residues long. Germline-derived CDR1 and CDR2 are GTSNPN and SVGIG (reference sequence). Trimming shortened V by 3 bases and J by 3 bases, and 14 bases separated the two germline ends. CDR3 DNA sequence: TGTGCCTGGAGCCTAGGAGTTGTGGACACTGAAGCTTTCTTT. It translates to CAWSLGVVDTEAFF.

A remark on this clone: One end of the junction varies from germline; a read error may be responsible. The rearrangement links TRBV5-8 to TRBJ2-1, with 11 positions matching TRBD2. CDR1 and CDR2 from the germline V gene are SGHTS and YDEGEE. The CDR3 totals 12 residues. CDR3 region: CASSATSGRTIF. In DNA, the CDR3 is TGTGCCAGCAGCGCTACTAGCGGGAGAACGATCTTC.

V and J are TRBV30 and TRBJ1-5; possible D gene TRBD1, 6 bases. Germline CDR1 is GTSNPN and CDR2 is SVGIG (reference sequence). Trimming pared 0 bases from V and 8 bases from J, leaving 14 bases between. The CDR3 has 14 amino acids. CDR3 sequence: CAWSVMGGREPQHF. The DNA for the CDR3 is TGTGCCTGGAGTGTAATGGGGGGCAGGGAGCCCCAGCATTTT.

The chain joins TRBV7-2 to TRBJ2-7, with 9 bases aligning to TRBD1. CDR1 and CDR2 (germline): SGHTA, FQGNSA. The ends lost 5 bases at V and 4 bases at J; junction bases unmatched: 9. This CDR3 spans 15 amino acids. CDR3 nucleotide sequence: TGTGCCAGCAGCCTCGAACGGGACAGGGATTACGAGCAGTACTTC. It translates to CASSLERDRDYEQYF.

J is TRBJ1-1 and V is TRBV18; no clear D. The CDR3 is 14 residues long. V dropped 2 bases and J dropped 0 bases, with 7 bases sitting between them. Germline values: CDR1 KGHSH, CDR2 LQKENI. Here the CDR3 reads CASSPGGVNTEAFF. The CDR3 nucleotides are TGTGCCAGCTCACCAGGCGGGGTGAACACTGAAGCTTTCTTT.

The chain recombines TRBV5-6 with TRBJ2-2; no clear D. The V gene's germline CDR1 is SGHDT and CDR2 YYEEEE. This CDR3 has 12 amino acids. Trimming shortened V by 1 base and J by 8 bases, and 6 bases separated the two germline ends. The CDR3 is CASSLYRGELFF. CDR3 in DNA: TGTGCCAGCAGCTTGTATAGGGGGGAGCTGTTTTTT.

The genes are TRBV30 and TRBJ1-1; D gene unclear. The CDR3 length is 15 residues. Per germline, CDR1 GTSNPN and CDR2 SVGIG (reference sequence). Trimming removed 0 bases at V and 0 bases at J, with 11 bases between. In nucleotides, the CDR3 is TGTGCCTGGAGTGTTCAGCGTATTATGAACACTGAAGCTTTCTTT. Protein product: CAWSVQRIMNTEAFF.

The genes are TRBV9 and TRBJ2-1; 7 bases are shared with TRBD1. This CDR3 is 16 amino acids long. In germline, CDR1 is SGDLS, CDR2 YYNGEE. Germline trimming cut 4 bases from V and 1 base from J; bases unmatched to any gene: 8. Here the CDR3 reads CASSPGSGGSYNEQFF. The CDR3 nucleotides are TGTGCCAGCAGCCCCGGGTCAGGGGGTTCCTACAATGAGCAGTTCTTC.